The present entry profiles one T cell receptor beta chain with its context. The sample comes from a study of draining lymph node invasion in breast cancer. CDR1 is SEHNR and CDR2 is FQNEAQ in the germline V gene (reference sequence). The length of the CDR3 is 12 residues. Trimming shortened V by 5 bases and J by 7 bases, and 9 bases separated the two germline ends. The CD4+ CD45RA- CD25- gate defined the sorted memory conventional CD4 T cells. TCRdb re-called the bulk RNA-seq reads through MiXCR, storing one row per CDR3 protein. The sample yields around 3,500 distinct CDR3 sequences, around 78% seen once.

The clonotype was recovered from a female donor with luminal breast cancer. The gene calls are TRBV7-9 and TRBJ1-5; tentative D call: TRBD1 (5 bases). Sequences were obtained from sorted memory CD4+ effector T cells from a lymph node. The CDR3 DNA is TGTGCCAGCAGCCTCGACAGACAGCCCCAGCATTTT. It translates to CASSLDRQPQHF.